This T cell receptor (beta chain) was obtained from a study of cytomegalovirus exposure and HLA in healthy donors. Study conclusions and caveats: Most TCR sequences were uncommon, yet certain public TCRs appeared in many donors. Reportedly, diagnosis of cytomegalovirus status by the classifier showed high specificity and sensitivity.

CDR3 length: 15 residues. The table came from immunoSEQ multiplex PCR; TCRdb's copy has only in-frame clones and leaves some out. Among 130,000 or so clones listed, about 87% were seen once. On this clone: What it binds is unknown.

The receptor was isolated from a woman aged 18 to 35 in good health and CMV-seronegative. Sequencing was performed on PBMCs. The J gene is TRBJ2-7, the V gene TRBV21-1; TRBD1, the table's D call, lacks a check against the DNA. TRBV21-1 is designated a pseudogene. Here the CDR3 reads CASSKGQGAPYEQYF. The CDR3 DNA is TGTGCCAGCAGCAAGGGACAGGGGGCTCCCTACGAGCAGTACTTC.